Listed below are T cell receptor beta chains from one sample, sequenced in a study of blood T cell repertoires in COVID-19. Measured with immunoSEQ multiplex PCR; TCRdb has only the in-frame clones, and not every one. The data hold 25,000 to 35,000 clones, with around 83% observed a single time. Sequenced material: peripheral blood. The source is a human donor in a cohort sampled during active COVID-19. The CDR3 runs from the conserved cysteine through the conserved F or W. The D gene is left open where the match is weak. Expanded clones get a size class; other rows say once, few or many, or leave the size out.

cdr3_nt cdr3_aa d_call v_call clone_size j_call
TGTGCCAGCAGCCACCCGGGACTAGCGTCGGCCGGGGAGCTGTTTTTT CASSHPGLASAGELFF TRBD2 TRBV28 few TRBJ2-2
TGCAGTGCTAGTCGGGCTAGGGGGACCATTTACAATGAGCAGTTCTTC CSASRARGTIYNEQFF NA TRBV20-1 NA TRBJ2-1
TGTGCCAGCAGCAACCAGGGGAATTCACCCCTCCACTTT CASSNQGNSPLHF NA TRBV12-3/TRBV12-4 once TRBJ1-6
TGCGCCAGCAGCTGGGGGGAAGGGGCAGTGTACAATGAGCAGTTCTTC CASSWGEGAVYNEQFF NA TRBV5-1 NA TRBJ2-1
TGTGCCAGCAGTGATGGCAGGGTGGCTGAAGCTTTCTTT CASSDGRVAEAFF NA TRBV2 NA TRBJ1-1
TGCGCCAGCCGCCTAGCGGCTAACAATGAGCAGTTCTTC CASRLAANNEQFF TRBD2 TRBV10-2 few TRBJ2-1
TGTGCCAGCGGGAGACAGAACACCGGGGAGCTGTTTTTT CASGRQNTGELFF NA TRBV25-1 once TRBJ2-2
TGTGCCAGCAGACTAGTCCAATTGGATACGCAGTATTTT CASRLVQLDTQYF NA TRBV12-3/TRBV12-4 once TRBJ2-3
TGTGCCAGCAGCAAAGAGGCCAGGGCGGTGGAGACCCAGTACTTC CASSKEARAVETQYF NA TRBV21-1 NA TRBJ2-5
TGTGCCAGCACCCAACAGGGGACAGGGTTAAAGCAGTACTTC CASTQQGTGLKQYF TRBD1 TRBV6-5 NA TRBJ2-7